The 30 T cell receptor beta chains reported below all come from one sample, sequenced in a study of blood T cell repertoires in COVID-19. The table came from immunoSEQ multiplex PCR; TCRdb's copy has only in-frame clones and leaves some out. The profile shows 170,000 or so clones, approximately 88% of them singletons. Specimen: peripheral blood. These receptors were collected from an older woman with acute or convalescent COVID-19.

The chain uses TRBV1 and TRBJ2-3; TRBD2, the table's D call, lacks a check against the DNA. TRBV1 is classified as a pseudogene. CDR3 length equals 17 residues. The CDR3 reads CTSSQDRGLAGTDTQYF. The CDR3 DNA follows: TGCACCAGCAGCCAAGATCGGGGACTAGCGGGCACAGATACGCAGTATTTT.

CDR3 protein: CASSARDSGNTIYF. The DNA for the CDR3 is TGTGCCAGCAGCGCGCGGGACAGCGGAAACACCATATATTTT. This chain links TRBV2 with TRBJ1-3, with 7 bases fitting TRBD1. This CDR3 contains 14 residues. Per the germline V gene, CDR1 is SNHLY and CDR2 is FYNNEI. V dropped 6 bases and J dropped 4; count of bases not matched to a gene: 6.

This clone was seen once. The CDR3 nucleotides are TGTGCCAGCAGTGAACCTTCACCGGGACTAGCGAAGGACAATGAGCAGTTCTTC. Amino acids: CASSEPSPGLAKDNEQFF. This chain joins TRBV6-1 and TRBJ2-1; 10 bases fit TRBD2. Unmatched junction bases numbered 12, after V lost 2 bases and J lost 5 bases. Germline CDR1 and CDR2: MNHNS and SASEGT. This CDR3 spans 18 amino acids.

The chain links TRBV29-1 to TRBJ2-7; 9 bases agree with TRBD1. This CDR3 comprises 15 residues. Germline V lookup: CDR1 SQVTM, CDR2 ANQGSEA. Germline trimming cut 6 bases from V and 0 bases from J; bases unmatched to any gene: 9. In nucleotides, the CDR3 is TGCAGCGTCGAACAGGGGGCCCACTCCTCCTACGAGCAGTACTTC. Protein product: CSVEQGAHSSYEQYF.

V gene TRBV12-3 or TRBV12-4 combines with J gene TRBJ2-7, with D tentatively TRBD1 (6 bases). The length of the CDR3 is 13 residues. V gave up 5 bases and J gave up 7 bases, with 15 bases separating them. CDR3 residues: CASSPRGPREQYF. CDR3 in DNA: TGTGCCAGCAGTCCCAGGGGCCCGAGGGAGCAGTACTTC.

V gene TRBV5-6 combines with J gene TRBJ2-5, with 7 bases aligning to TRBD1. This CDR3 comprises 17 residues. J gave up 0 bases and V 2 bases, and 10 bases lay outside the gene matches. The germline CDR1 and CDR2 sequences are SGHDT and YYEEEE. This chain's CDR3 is CASSFQGAGGNQETQYF. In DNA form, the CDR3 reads TGTGCCAGCAGCTTCCAAGGGGCAGGGGGTAACCAAGAGACCCAGTACTTC.

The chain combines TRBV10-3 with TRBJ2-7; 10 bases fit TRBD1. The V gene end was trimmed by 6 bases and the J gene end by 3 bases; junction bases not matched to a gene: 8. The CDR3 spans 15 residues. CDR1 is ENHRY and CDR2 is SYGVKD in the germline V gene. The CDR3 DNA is TGTGCCATCAGCCGAGGACAGGGGGAGCTCTACGAGCAGTACTTC. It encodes CAISRGQGELYEQYF.

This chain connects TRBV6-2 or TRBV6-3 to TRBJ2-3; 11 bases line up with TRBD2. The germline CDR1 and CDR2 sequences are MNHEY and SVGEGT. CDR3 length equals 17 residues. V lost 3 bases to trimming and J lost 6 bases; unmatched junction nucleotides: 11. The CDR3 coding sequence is TGTGCCAGCAGTTATAGTAGCGGGGGGGCGAGGACCGATACGCAGTATTTT. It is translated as CASSYSSGGARTDTQYF.

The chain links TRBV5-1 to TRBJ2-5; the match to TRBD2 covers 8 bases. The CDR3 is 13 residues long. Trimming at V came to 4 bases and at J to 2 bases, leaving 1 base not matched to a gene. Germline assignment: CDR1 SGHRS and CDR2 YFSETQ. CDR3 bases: TGCGCCAGCAGCCGACTAGCGCAAGAGACCCAGTACTTC. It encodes CASSRLAQETQYF.

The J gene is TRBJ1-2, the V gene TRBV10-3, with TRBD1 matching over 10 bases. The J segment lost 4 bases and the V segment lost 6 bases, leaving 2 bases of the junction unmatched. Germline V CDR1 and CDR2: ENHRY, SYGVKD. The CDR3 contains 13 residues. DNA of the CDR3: TGTGCCATCAGGGGGGACAGGGGCTATGGCTACACCTTC. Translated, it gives CAIRGDRGYGYTF.

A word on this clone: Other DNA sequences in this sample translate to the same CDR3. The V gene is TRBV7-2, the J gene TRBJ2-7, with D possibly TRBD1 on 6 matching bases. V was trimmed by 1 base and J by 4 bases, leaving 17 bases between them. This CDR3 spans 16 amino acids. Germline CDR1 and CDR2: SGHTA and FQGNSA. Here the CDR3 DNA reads TGTGCCAGCAGCTTAGGACTCGCAGGGGCGGTATACGAGCAGTACTTC. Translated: CASSLGLAGAVYEQYF.

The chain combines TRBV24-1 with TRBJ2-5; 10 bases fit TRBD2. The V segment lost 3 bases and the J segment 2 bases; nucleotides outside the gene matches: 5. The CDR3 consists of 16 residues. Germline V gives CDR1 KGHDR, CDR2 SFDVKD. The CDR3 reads CATSDPGLAAQETQYF. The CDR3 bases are TGTGCCACCAGTGATCCTGGACTAGCGGCACAAGAGACCCAGTACTTC.

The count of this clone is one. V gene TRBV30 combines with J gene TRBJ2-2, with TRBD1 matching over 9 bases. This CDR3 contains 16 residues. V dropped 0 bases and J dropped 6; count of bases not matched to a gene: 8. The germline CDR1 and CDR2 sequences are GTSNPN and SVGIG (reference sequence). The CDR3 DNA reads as TGTGCCTGGAGTGTACCCGACAGGGGGTGGGCCGGGGAGCTGTTTTTT. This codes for CAWSVPDRGWAGELFF.

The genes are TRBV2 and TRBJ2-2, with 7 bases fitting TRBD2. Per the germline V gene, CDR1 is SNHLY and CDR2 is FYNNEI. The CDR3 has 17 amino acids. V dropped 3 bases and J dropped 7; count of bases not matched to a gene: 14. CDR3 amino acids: CASSELGTTRRVGELFF. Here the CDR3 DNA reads TGTGCCAGCAGTGAGCTTGGGACTACACGTCGGGTCGGGGAGCTGTTTTTT.

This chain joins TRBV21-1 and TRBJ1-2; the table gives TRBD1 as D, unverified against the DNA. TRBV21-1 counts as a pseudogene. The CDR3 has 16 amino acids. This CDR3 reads CASHGQGDPYNYGYTF. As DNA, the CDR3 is TGTGCCAGCCACGGACAGGGTGACCCCTATAACTATGGCTACACCTTC.

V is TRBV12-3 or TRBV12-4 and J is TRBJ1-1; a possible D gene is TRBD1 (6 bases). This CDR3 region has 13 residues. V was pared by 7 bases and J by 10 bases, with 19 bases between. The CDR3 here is CASITDGTSGAFF. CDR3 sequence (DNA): TGTGCCAGCATTACCGATGGGACATCCGGAGCTTTCTTT.

CDR3 in amino acids: CASSHPGQVGHYTF. The CDR3 DNA reads as TGCGCCAGCAGCCATCCGGGACAGGTGGGCCACTACACCTTC. The chain carries TRBV4-1 and TRBJ1-2, with 8 bases matching TRBD1. This CDR3 has 14 residues. Germline-derived CDR1 and CDR2 are MGHRA and YSYEKL. Trimming removed 3 bases from V and 10 bases from J; junction bases left unmatched: 10.

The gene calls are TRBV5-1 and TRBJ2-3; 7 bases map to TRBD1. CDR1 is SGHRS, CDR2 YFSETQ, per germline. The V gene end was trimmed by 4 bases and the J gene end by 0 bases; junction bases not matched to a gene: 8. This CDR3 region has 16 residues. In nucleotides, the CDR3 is TGCGCCAGCAGCACAGCCACAGGGGCTAGCACAGATACGCAGTATTTT. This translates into CASSTATGASTDTQYF.

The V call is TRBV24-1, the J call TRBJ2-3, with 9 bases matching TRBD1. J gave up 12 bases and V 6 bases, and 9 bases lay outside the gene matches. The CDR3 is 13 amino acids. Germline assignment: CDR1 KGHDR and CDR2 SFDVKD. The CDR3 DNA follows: TGTGCCACCAGTCTGTCTCGACAGGGGGGACAGTATTTT. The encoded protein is CATSLSRQGGQYF.

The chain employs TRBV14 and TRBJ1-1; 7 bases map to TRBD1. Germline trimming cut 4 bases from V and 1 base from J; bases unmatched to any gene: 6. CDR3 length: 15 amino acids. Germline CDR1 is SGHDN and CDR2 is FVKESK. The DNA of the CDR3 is TGTGCCAGCAGCCCATTGGGACAGAAGAACACTGAAGCTTTCTTT. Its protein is CASSPLGQKNTEAFF. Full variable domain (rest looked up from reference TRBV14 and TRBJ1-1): EAGVTQFPSHSVIEKGQTVTLRCDPISGHDNLYWYRRVMGKEIKFLLHFVKESKQDESGMPNNRFLAERTGGTYSTLKVQPAELEDSGVYFCASSPLGQKNTEAFFGQGTRLTVV.

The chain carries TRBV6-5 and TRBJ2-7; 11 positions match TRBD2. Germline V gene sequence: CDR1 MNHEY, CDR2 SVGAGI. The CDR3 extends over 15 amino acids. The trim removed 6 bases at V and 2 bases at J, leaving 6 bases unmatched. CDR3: CASRPLAGGAYEQYF. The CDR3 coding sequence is TGTGCCAGCAGGCCTCTAGCGGGGGGAGCCTACGAGCAGTACTTC.

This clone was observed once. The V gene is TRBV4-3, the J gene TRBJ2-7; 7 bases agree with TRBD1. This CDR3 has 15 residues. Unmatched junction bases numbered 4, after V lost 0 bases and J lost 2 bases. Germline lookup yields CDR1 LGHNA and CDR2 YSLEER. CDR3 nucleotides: TGCGCCAGCAGCCAAGATAGGGGACAGACCTACGAGCAGTACTTC. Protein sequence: CASSQDRGQTYEQYF.

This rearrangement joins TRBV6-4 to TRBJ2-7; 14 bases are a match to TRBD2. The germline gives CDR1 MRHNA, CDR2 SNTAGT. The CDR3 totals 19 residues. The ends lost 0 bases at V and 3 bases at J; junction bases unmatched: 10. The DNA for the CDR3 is TGTGCCAGCAGTGACTCTAATACCGGGACTAGCGGGGGAGTCTACGAGCAGTACTTC. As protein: CASSDSNTGTSGGVYEQYF.

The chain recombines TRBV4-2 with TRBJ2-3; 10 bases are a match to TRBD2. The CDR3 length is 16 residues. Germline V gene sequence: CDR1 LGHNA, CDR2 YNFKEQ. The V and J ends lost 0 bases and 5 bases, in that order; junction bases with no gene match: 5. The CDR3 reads CASSQEPGLAQDTQYF. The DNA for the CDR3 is TGTGCCAGCAGCCAAGAGCCGGGACTAGCGCAAGATACGCAGTATTTT.

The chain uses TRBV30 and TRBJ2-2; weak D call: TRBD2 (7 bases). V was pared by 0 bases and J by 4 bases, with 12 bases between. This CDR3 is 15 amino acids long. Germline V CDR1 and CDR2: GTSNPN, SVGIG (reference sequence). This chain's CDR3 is CAWSVLGGPTGELFF. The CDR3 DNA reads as TGTGCCTGGAGTGTACTCGGGGGGCCCACCGGGGAGCTGTTTTTT. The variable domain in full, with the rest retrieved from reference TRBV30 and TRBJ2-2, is SQTIHQWPATLVQPVGSPLSLECTVEGTSNPNLYWYRQAAGRGLQLLFYSVGIGQISSEVPQNLSASRPQDRQFILSSKKLLLSDSGFYLCAWSVLGGPTGELFFGEGSRLTVL.

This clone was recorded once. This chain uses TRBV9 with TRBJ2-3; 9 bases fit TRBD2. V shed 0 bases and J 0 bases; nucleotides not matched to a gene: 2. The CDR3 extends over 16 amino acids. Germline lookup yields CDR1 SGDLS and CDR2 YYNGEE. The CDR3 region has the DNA TGTGCCAGCAGCGTAGGGGGACTAGCCAGCACAGATACGCAGTATTTT. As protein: CASSVGGLASTDTQYF.

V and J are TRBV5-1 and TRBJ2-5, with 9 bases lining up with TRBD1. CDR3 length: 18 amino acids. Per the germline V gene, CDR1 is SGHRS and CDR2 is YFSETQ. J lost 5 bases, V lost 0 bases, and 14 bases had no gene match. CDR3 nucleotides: TGCGCCAGCAGCTTGGATCTTTCGGACAGGGGACTAAGGGAGACCCAGTACTTC. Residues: CASSLDLSDRGLRETQYF.

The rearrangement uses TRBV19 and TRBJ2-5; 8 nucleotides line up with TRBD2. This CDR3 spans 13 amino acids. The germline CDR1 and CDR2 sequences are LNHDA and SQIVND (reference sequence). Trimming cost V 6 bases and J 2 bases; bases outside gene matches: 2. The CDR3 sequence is CASSGGVQETQYF. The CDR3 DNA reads TGTGCCAGTAGCGGGGGGGTACAAGAGACCCAGTACTTC.

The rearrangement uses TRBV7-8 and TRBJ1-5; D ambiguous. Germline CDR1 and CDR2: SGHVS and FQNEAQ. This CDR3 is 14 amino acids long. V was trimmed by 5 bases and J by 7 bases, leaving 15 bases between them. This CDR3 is CASSAPTERQPQHF. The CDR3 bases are TGTGCCAGCAGCGCCCCAACCGAACGGCAGCCCCAGCATTTT.

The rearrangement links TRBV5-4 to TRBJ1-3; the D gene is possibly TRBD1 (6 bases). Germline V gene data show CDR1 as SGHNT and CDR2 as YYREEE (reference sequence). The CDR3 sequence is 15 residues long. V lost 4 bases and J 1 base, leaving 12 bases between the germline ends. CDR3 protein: CASSNSQGSGNTIYF. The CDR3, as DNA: TGTGCCAGCAGCAATTCACAGGGATCTGGAAACACCATATATTTT.